The text below deals with one T cell receptor beta chain. Losses at the gene ends were 5 bases for V and 2 bases for J; bases not matched to a gene: 8. The CDR3 is 15 amino acids. Germline V gives CDR1 SGHTA, CDR2 FQGNSA. The sample originates from a study of blood T cell repertoires in COVID-19. The overall study: In each case, the material was cDNA or gDNA derived from T cells, B-cell-depleted T cells, or PBMCs.

Residents of over 20 US areas, aged roughly 18 to 89 years, made up the participants. Cohort 3 recovery required two negative PCRs, clearance, or symptom resolution. Authors' data handling: Amplifying reference gene primers gave estimates of nucleated cell counts. Sequencing was performed with immunoSEQ multiplex PCR; in TCRdb, only in-frame clones are kept and a portion is missing. Clone size and the V and J calls come from that table; the DNA yielded D and trimming. The table shows more than 200,000 clones, with about 80% occurring only once. This chain connects TRBV7-2 to TRBJ1-2; TRBD1 agrees at 7 bases. The sequenced sample was PBMCs or T cells enriched from blood (not recorded which). The sequence came from a man in his 60s who had recovered from COVID-19. The CDR3 protein is CASSLWGDSNYGYTF. CDR3 coding DNA: TGTGCCAGCAGCCTTTGGGGGGACAGCAACTATGGCTACACCTTC.